This T cell receptor (beta chain) comes out of a study of CD8 T cells in ankylosing spondylitis. TCRdb redid the calling of the 5' RACE reads with MiXCR, one entry per CDR3 protein. The sample lists 250,000 to 350,000 distinct CDR3 sequences; under 25% were seen once. This clonotype has a handful of counts. Germline-derived CDR1 and CDR2 are DFQATT and SNEGSKA (reference sequence). The ends were cut back, 0 bases at V and 6 bases at J, with 27 bases in the middle. CDR3 length equals 18 residues. The genes are TRBV20-1 and TRBJ2-7; TRBD2 might be the D (5 bases). The source is a female donor with ankylosing spondylitis or in good health (not recorded which). The specimen sequenced was blood, either unsorted or a sorted T cell fraction (not recorded which). In DNA form, the CDR3 reads TGCAGTGCTAGAGATCCCGGGGTGGGAGATCTCCTCACGGGCGAGCAGTACTTC. It yields the protein CSARDPGVGDLLTGEQYF.